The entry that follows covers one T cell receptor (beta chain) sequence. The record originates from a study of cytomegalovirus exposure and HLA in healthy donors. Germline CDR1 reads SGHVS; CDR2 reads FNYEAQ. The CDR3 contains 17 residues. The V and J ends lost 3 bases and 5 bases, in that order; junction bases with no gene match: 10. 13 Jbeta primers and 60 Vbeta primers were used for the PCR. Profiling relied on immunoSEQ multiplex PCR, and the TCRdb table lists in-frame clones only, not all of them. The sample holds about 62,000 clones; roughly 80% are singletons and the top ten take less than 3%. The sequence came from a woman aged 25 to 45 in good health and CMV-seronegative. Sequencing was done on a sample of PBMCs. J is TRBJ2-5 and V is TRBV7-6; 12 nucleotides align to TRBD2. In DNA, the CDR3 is TGTGCCAGCAGCTTCTCTGTGACTAGCGGGGGAGATGAGACCCAGTACTTC. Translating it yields CASSFSVTSGGDETQYF. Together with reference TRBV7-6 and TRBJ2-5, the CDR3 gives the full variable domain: GAGVSQSPRYKVTKRGQDVALRCDPISGHVSLYWYRQALGQGPEFLTYFNYEAQQDKSGLPNDRFSAERPEGSISTLTIQRTEQRDSAMYRCASSFSVTSGGDETQYFGPGTRLLVL.